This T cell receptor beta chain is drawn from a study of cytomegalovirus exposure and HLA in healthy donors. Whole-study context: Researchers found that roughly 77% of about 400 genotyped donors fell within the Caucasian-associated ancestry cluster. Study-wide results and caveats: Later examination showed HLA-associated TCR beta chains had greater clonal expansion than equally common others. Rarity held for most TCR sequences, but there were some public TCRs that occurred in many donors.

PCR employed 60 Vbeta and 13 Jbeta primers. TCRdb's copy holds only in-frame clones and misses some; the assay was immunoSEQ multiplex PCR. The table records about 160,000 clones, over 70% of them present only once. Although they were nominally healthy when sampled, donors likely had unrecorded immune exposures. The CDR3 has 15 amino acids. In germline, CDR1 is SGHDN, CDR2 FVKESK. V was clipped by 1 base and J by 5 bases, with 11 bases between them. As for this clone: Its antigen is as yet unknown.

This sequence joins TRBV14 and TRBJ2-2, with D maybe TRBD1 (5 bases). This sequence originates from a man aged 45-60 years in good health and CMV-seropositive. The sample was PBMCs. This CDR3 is CASSQVTASTGELFF. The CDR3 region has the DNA TGTGCCAGCAGCCAAGTGACAGCTTCTACCGGGGAGCTGTTTTTT.